The 12 T cell receptor beta chains listed next were all sequenced from one sample in a study of blood T cell repertoires in COVID-19. Sequencing used immunoSEQ multiplex PCR; TCRdb keeps in-frame clones, though not all of them. The sample lists about 260,000 clones, approximately 87% occurring once. The sample consisted of peripheral blood. Receptor source: a human donor in a cohort sampled during active COVID-19.

As concerns this clone: The same CDR3 can be traced to other DNA sequences in this sample. The rearrangement joins TRBV18 to TRBJ1-1, with 8 bases matching TRBD1. V trimming: 5 bases; J trimming: 3 bases; junction bases outside the gene matches: 2. Germline values: CDR1 KGHSH, CDR2 LQKENI. The CDR3 length is 13 residues. CDR3 nucleotides: TGTGCCAGCTCATCGACAGGGGACACTGAAGCTTTCTTT. It encodes CASSSTGDTEAFF.

V and J are TRBV6-5 and TRBJ1-2; D perhaps matches TRBD1 (5 bases). Deletions cut 7 bases from V and 5 bases from J, with 17 bases between. This CDR3 has 14 amino acids. Germline loops: CDR1 MNHEY, CDR2 SVGAGI. For the CDR3, the DNA is TGTGCCAGCACCCCACCCCAGGGAAATTATGGCTACACCTTC. Translation: CASTPPQGNYGYTF.

This clone has a single count. This rearrangement joins TRBV19 to TRBJ1-2; TRBD1 agrees at 8 bases. J gave up 2 bases and V 5 bases, and 10 bases lay outside the gene matches. This CDR3 contains 16 residues. Germline-derived CDR1 and CDR2 are LNHDA and SQIVND (reference sequence). The CDR3 loop is CASSATPRQGNYGYTF. The CDR3 DNA sequence: TGTGCCAGTAGTGCGACTCCGAGACAGGGGAACTATGGCTACACCTTC.

This chain links TRBV2 with TRBJ2-5, with 15 positions matching TRBD2. Germline lookup yields CDR1 SNHLY and CDR2 FYNNEI. The length of the CDR3 is 17 residues. Losses at the gene ends were 7 bases for V and 0 bases for J; bases not matched to a gene: 6. The CDR3 DNA is TGTGCCAGCACAAGAGGACTAGCGGGGGGGTACCAAGAGACCCAGTACTTC. This translates into CASTRGLAGGYQETQYF.

This rearrangement joins TRBV6-5 to TRBJ1-5; a weak D match, TRBD1 (5 bases). The CDR3 is 15 residues long. Trimming removed 2 bases at V and 4 bases at J, with 12 bases between. Germline CDR1 MNHEY, CDR2 SVGAGI. The CDR3 nucleotides read TGTGCCAGCAGTTACCAGGGAAACGGAAATCAGCCCCAGCATTTT. It specifies CASSYQGNGNQPQHF.

The chain combines TRBV28 with TRBJ2-7; D might be TRBD2 (7 bases). Trimming took 6 bases from V and 1 from J, leaving 13 bases between them. The CDR3 is 14 amino acids. Germline CDR1 MDHEN, CDR2 SYDVKM. CDR3 in DNA: TGTGCCAGCAGCACACGGGGGGCATCCTACGAGCAGTACTTC. This gives the protein CASSTRGASYEQYF.

This clone was counted between two and nine times. V is TRBV10-2 and J is TRBJ1-6; D not certain. Trimming removed 6 bases from V and 7 bases from J, with 13 bases in between. The CDR3 is 14 residues long. Per the germline V gene, CDR1 is WSHSY and CDR2 is SAAADI. CDR3: CASRETGDNSPLHF. The CDR3 region has the DNA TGCGCCAGCAGGGAAACGGGTGACAATTCACCCCTCCACTTT.

This sequence joins TRBV5-4 and TRBJ2-1; D remains ambiguous. Germline values: CDR1 SGHNT, CDR2 YYREEE (reference sequence). This CDR3 has 11 amino acids. The ends were cut back, 4 bases at V and 7 bases at J, with 6 bases in the middle. The CDR3 DNA reads as TGTGCCAGCAGCCGAGTTAATGAGCAGTTCTTC. This codes for CASSRVNEQFF. Complete variable domain (other parts from reference TRBV5-4 and TRBJ2-1): ETGVTQSPTHLIKTRGQQVTLRCSSQSGHNTVSWYQQALGQGPQFIFQYYREEENGRGNFPPRFSGLQFPNYSSELNVNALELDDSALYLCASSRVNEQFFGPGTRLTVL.

The chain carries TRBV6-6 and TRBJ1-5; unclear D gene. Looked up from germline, CDR1 is MNHNY and CDR2 is SVGAGI (reference sequence). There are 11 residues in the CDR3. The V end was cut by 6 bases, the J end by 6 bases, with 6 bases between. CDR3 bases: TGTGCCAGCAGAATGAGTCAGCCCCAGCATTTT. It is translated as CASRMSQPQHF.

CDR3 sequence: CASSPGQGAFGANVLTF. CDR3 DNA: TGTGCCAGCTCACCGGGACAGGGGGCTTTTGGGGCCAACGTCCTGACTTTC. The rearrangement uses TRBV18 and TRBJ2-6; 12 nucleotides agree with TRBD1. J was trimmed by 3 bases and V by 3 bases; bases with no gene match: 3. CDR1 and CDR2 (germline): KGHSH, LQKENI. The CDR3 runs to 17 residues.

The chain is built from TRBV7-8 and TRBJ1-2; no reliable D call. Trimming shortened V by 5 bases and J by 4 bases, and 14 bases separated the two germline ends. CDR3 length equals 14 residues. The germline CDR1 and CDR2 sequences are SGHVS and FQNEAQ. DNA for the CDR3: TGTGCCAGCAGCCGAGCCGGAGGGTTCTATGGCTACACCTTC. Residues: CASSRAGGFYGYTF. Complete variable domain (other parts from reference TRBV7-8 and TRBJ1-2): GAGVSQSPRYKVAKRGQDVALRCDPISGHVSLFWYQQALGQGPEFLTYFQNEAQLDKSGLPSDRFFAERPEGSVSTLKIQRTQQEDSAVYLCASSRAGGFYGYTFGSGTRLTVV.

This clone was seen repeatedly, ten times or more. This chain connects TRBV7-9 to TRBJ1-4; D call uncertain. The CDR3 totals 13 residues. V dropped 6 bases and J dropped 7 bases, with 12 bases sitting between them. Germline CDR1 SEHNR, CDR2 FQNEAQ (reference sequence). DNA of the CDR3: TGTGCCAGCAGGGCTGGGCCCGGTGAAAAACTGTTTTTT. This codes for CASRAGPGEKLFF.